The clone carrying this TCR beta chain has a single count. Time point indicated: baseline pretreatment blood. Stated treatment: 15 Gy SBRT to primary tumor, nephrectomy 4 weeks later. The CDR3 has 14 residues. V shed 3 bases and J shed 5 bases, with 14 bases lying between them. Germline V gene lookup returns CDR1 SGHNT and CDR2 YYREEE (reference sequence). TCRdb's copy holds only in-frame clones and misses some; the assay was immunoSEQ multiplex PCR. Found here are roughly 120,000 clones, roughly four fifths of them singletons; the top ten hold about 2.9%. This sample is drawn from a study of radiation and T cells in renal cell carcinoma.

The V gene is TRBV5-4, the J gene TRBJ2-5; the D is unclear. This clonotype was obtained from a woman aged 55-70 years with renal cell carcinoma. Sequenced here: blood, sampled from a patient whose treatment included radiotherapy and nephrectomy. The CDR3 DNA reads TGTGCCAGCAGCTCAAGGTGGATCGGTGAGACCCAGTACTTC. It is translated as CASSSRWIGETQYF.